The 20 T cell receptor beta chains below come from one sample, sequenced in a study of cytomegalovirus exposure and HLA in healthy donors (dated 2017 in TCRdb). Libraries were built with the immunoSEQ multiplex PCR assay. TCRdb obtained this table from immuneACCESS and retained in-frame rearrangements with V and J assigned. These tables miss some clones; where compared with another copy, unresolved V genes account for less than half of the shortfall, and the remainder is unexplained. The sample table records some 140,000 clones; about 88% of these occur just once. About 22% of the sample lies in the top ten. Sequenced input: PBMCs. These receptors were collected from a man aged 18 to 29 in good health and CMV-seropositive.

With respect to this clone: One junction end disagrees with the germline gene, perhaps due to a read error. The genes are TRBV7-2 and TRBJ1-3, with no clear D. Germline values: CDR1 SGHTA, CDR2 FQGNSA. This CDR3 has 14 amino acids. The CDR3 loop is CASSPSNSGNTIYF. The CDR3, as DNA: TGCGCCAGCAGCCCGAGCAACTCTGGAAACACCATATATTTT.

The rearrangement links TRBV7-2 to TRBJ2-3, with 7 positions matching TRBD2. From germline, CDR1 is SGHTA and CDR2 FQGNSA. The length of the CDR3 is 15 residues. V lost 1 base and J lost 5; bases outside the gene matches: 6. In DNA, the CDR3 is TGTGCCAGCAGCTTAGTCCTCGGGAGGAAAGATACGCAGTATTTT. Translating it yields CASSLVLGRKDTQYF.

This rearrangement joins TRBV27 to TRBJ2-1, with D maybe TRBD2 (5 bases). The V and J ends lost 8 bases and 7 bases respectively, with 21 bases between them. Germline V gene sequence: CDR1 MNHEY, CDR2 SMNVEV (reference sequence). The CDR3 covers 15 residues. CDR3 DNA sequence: TGTGCCAGCGCGCCGTCAACAGTCGGGATTAATGAGCAGTTCTTC. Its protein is CASAPSTVGINEQFF.

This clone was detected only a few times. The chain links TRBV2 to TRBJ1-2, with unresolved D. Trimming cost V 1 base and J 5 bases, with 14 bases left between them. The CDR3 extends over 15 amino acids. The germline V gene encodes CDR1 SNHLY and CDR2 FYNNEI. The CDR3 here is CASSEVLGHLYGYTF. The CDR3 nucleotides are TGTGCCAGCAGTGAAGTCCTTGGCCATCTTTATGGCTACACCTTC.

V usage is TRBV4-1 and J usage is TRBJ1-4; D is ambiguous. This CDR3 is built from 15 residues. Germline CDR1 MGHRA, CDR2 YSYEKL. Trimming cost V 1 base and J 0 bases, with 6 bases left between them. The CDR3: CASSQGRATNEKLFF. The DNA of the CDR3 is TGCGCCAGCAGCCAAGGTAGAGCAACTAATGAAAAACTGTTTTTT.

CDR3: CASSIGGQAGAYNEQFF. In DNA form, the CDR3 reads TGTGCCAGTAGTATAGGAGGACAGGCCGGCGCGTACAATGAGCAGTTCTTC. The chain links TRBV19 to TRBJ2-1, with 7 bases that match TRBD1. This CDR3 contains 17 residues. The germline V gene encodes CDR1 LNHDA and CDR2 SQIVND (reference sequence). The ends lost 1 base at V and 4 bases at J; junction bases unmatched: 10.

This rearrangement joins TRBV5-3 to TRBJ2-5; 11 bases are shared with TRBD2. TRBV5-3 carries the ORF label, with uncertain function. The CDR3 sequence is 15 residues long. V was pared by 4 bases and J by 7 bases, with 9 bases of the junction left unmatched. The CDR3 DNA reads TGTGCCAGAAGCAGGACTAGCGGGCCCGCCAGGACCCAGTACTTC. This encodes CARSRTSGPARTQYF.

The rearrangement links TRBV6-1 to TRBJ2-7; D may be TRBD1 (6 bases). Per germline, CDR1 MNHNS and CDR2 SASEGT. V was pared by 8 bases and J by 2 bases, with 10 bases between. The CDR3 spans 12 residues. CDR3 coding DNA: TGTGCCAGCCGGGACACCCCCTACGAGCAGTACTTC. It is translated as CASRDTPYEQYF.

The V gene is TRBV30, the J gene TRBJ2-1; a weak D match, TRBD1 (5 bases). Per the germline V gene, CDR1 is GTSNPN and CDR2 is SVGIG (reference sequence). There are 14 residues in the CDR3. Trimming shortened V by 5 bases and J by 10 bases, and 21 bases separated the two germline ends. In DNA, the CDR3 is TGTGCCTGGCGACCGAACAGGATTCTACGCGAGCAGTTCTTC. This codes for CAWRPNRILREQFF.

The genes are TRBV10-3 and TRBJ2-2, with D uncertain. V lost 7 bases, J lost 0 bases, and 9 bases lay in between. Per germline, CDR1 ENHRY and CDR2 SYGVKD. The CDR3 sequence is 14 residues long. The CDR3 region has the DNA TGTGCCATCACACAGTACGCGAACACCGGGGAGCTGTTTTTT. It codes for CAITQYANTGELFF.

The CDR3 is CASSRGDSPEQYF. The CDR3 DNA is TGTGCCAGCAGTAGGGGGGACAGCCCCGAGCAGTACTTC. J is TRBJ2-7 and V is TRBV6-5; the D gene is possibly TRBD1 (7 bases). This CDR3 contains 13 residues. Germline CDR1 and CDR2: MNHEY and SVGAGI. V was cut by 5 bases and J by 6 bases, with 14 bases left in between.

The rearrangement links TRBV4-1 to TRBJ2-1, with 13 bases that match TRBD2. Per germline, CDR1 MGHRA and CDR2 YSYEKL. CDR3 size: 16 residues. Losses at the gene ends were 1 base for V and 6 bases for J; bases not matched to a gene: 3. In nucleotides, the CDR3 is TGCGCCAGCAGCCAAGCACTAGCGGGAGGGACCAATGAGCAGTTCTTC. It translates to CASSQALAGGTNEQFF.

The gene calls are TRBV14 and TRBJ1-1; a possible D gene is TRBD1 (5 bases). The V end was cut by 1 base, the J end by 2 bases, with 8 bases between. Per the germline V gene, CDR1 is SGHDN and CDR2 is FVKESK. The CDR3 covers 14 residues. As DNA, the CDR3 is TGTGCCAGCAGCCAAGTGGGGGGTAACACTGAAGCTTTCTTT. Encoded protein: CASSQVGGNTEAFF.

This CDR3 is CASSTLAGSFTDTQYF. DNA for the CDR3: TGTGCCAGCAGCACCTTAGCGGGGTCCTTCACAGATACGCAGTATTTT. The genes are TRBV7-6 and TRBJ2-3; 8 bases are shared with TRBD2. The CDR3 is 16 amino acids. The V gene end was trimmed by 5 bases and the J gene end by 2 bases; junction bases not matched to a gene: 9. Per the germline V gene, CDR1 is SGHVS and CDR2 is FNYEAQ.

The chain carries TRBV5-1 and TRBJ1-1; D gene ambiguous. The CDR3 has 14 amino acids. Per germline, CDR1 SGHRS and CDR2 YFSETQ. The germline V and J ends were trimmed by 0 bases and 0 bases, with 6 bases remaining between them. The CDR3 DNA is TGCGCCAGCAGCTTGGGCACAGTGAACACTGAAGCTTTCTTT. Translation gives CASSLGTVNTEAFF.

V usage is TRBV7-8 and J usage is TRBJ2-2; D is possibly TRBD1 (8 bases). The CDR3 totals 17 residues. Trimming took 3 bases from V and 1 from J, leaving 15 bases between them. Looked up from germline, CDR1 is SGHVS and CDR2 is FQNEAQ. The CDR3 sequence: CASSLRGGTGNTGELFF. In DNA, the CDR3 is TGTGCCAGCAGCTTGAGGGGGGGGACAGGGAACACCGGGGAGCTGTTTTTT.

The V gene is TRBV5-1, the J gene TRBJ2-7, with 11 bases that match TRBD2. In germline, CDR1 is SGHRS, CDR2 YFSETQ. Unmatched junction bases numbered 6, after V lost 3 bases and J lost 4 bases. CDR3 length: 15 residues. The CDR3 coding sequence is TGCGCCAGCAGCTCCGGGACTAGCGGATCTTACGAGCAGTACTTC. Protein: CASSSGTSGSYEQYF.

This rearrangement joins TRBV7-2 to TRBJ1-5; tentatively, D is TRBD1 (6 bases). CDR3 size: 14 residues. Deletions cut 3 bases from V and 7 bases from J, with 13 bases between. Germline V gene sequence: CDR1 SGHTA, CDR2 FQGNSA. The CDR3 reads CASSFGGAKQPQHF. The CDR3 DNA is TGTGCCAGCAGCTTCGGGGGGGCGAAGCAGCCCCAGCATTTT.

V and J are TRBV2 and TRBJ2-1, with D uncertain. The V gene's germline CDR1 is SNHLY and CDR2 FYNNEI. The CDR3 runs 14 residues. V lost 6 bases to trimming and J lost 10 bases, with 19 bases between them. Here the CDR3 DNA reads TGTGCCAGCAGCGAGGTCCTTCAAGTGTCGGAGCAGTTCTTC. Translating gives CASSEVLQVSEQFF.

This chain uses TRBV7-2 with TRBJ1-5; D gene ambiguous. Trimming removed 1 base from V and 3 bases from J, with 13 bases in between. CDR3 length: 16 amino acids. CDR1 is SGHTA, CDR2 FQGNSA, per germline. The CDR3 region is CASSLEGGLDNQPQHF. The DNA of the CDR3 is TGTGCCAGCAGCTTAGAGGGAGGATTAGACAATCAGCCCCAGCATTTT.